This record looks at one T cell receptor (beta chain) sequence and its context. Its antigen remains unknown. Some clones are missing from TCRdb's copy, which holds only in-frame ones; the method was immunoSEQ multiplex PCR. Altogether more than 100,000 clones are present, almost 95% being singletons, with the ten largest covering around 1.7%. This sample was included in a study of T cell responses to AZD1222 COVID-19 vaccine. Overall study findings and caveats: Epitopes outside B.1.351 and B.1.1.7 mutated regions reportedly drew nearly half of spike TCRs.

CDR1 LNHDA and CDR2 SQIVND come from the germline V gene (reference sequence). CDR3 length equals 14 residues. Trimming shortened V by 1 base and J by 4 bases, and 10 bases separated the two germline ends. The sample here was peripheral blood, taken on day 0 of AZD1222 vaccination. The receptor was derived from an adult in good health. The chain couples TRBV19 to TRBJ1-2; TRBD1 is a possible D gene (6 bases). As DNA, the CDR3 is TGTGCCAGTAGTATAGGGCAGGGGTCCTATGGCTACACCTTC. Translating it yields CASSIGQGSYGYTF.